The source of this T cell receptor beta chain is a study of control samples from healthy donors and cancer patients. For this clone: The same CDR3 can be traced to other DNA sequences in this sample.

CDR3 size: 13 residues. The trim removed 6 bases at V and 5 bases at J, leaving 2 bases unmatched. Germline V gene data show CDR1 as MNHEY and CDR2 as SVGAGI. Generated by immunoSEQ multiplex PCR, the TCRdb table keeps only in-frame clones and is missing some. The sample has some 89,000 clones; around 85% are singletons. The receptor comes from a woman aged 40 to 55 in good health. The chain joins TRBV6-5 to TRBJ1-5; 9 nucleotides match TRBD1. Material: blood. The CDR3 here is CASRRQGDQPQHF. CDR3 DNA: TGTGCCAGCAGGCGACAGGGGGATCAGCCCCAGCATTTT.